What follows are 30 T cell receptor beta chains derived from one specimen sequenced in a study of T-cell reconstitution after alpha-beta-depleted transplantation in children. Construction of the TCRbeta library involved unique molecular identifiers. Via MiXCR, TCRdb re-called the PCR reads, giving one row per CDR3 protein. The data show 600,000 to 800,000 distinct CDR3 sequences, with around 12% seen just once and 0.79% held by the top ten. The source material was PBMCs, sampled before TCRalphabeta/CD19-depleted stem cell transplant. These receptors all stem from a girl aged 2 to 10 with congenital amegakaryocytic thrombocytopenia, due to receive a stem cell transplant.

This clonotype was detected once. One base away lies a much larger clone, so this may be a sequencing read error. V gene TRBV20-1 combines with J gene TRBJ2-3; 10 nucleotides align to TRBD1. Germline V lookup: CDR1 DFQATT, CDR2 SNEGSKA (reference sequence). The CDR3 sequence is 15 residues long. The chain's CDR3 is CSGHLGDRGTDTRYF. In DNA form, the CDR3 reads TGCAGTGGTCACCTGGGGGACAGGGGAACAGATACGCGGTATTTT.

The V gene is TRBV5-1, the J gene TRBJ2-3, with 8 bases fitting TRBD2. The CDR3 extends over 13 amino acids. The germline CDR1 and CDR2 sequences are SGHRS and YFSETQ. Trimming at V came to 4 bases and at J to 8 bases, leaving 6 bases not matched to a gene. The CDR3, as DNA: TGCGCCAGCAGCCCGGGACTAGGAAGTACGCAGTATTTT. As protein: CASSPGLGSTQYF.

The table lists this clonotype with many counts. The chain joins TRBV20-1 to TRBJ2-1; 12 bases map to TRBD2. The germline V gene encodes CDR1 DFQATT and CDR2 SNEGSKA (reference sequence). J was trimmed by 6 bases and V by 1 base; bases with no gene match: 4. CDR3 length: 15 amino acids. This CDR3 reads CSARGTSGGFNEQFF. CDR3 coding DNA: TGCAGTGCTAGAGGAACTAGCGGGGGGTTCAATGAGCAGTTCTTC.

This clonotype was found many times. The rearrangement joins TRBV5-1 to TRBJ2-7; D unclear. Trimming took 3 bases from V and 3 from J, leaving 13 bases between them. The CDR3 has 14 amino acids. CDR1 and CDR2 (germline): SGHRS, YFSETQ. The DNA of the CDR3 is TGCGCCAGCAGCTCAAGACCGCTCAACTACGAGCAGTACTTC. Protein sequence: CASSSRPLNYEQYF.

In its sample, this clonotype was seen many times. A much larger clone differs from this one at a single base, so this may be a read error. The V and J genes are TRBV3-1 and TRBJ2-5; D remains unclear. CDR3 length: 10 residues. Between the trimmed V and J ends, which lost 3 bases and 5 bases, there was a span of 1 base. Germline V lookup: CDR1 LGHDT, CDR2 YNNKEL (reference sequence). The CDR3 bases are TGTGCCAGCAGCCACGAGACCCAGTACTTC. Protein: CASSHETQYF.

V usage is TRBV11-2 and J usage is TRBJ2-3, with 9 bases lining up with TRBD2. Germline loops: CDR1 SGHAT, CDR2 FQNNGV. The CDR3 is made up of 16 amino acids. V shed 3 bases and J 4 bases; nucleotides not matched to a gene: 8. As DNA, the CDR3 is TGTGCCAGCAGCTTGGGTGGCGGGAGGGCCGCAGATACGCAGTATTTT. Protein: CASSLGGGRAADTQYF. The full variable domain, rest sourced from reference TRBV11-2 and TRBJ2-3, is EAGVAQSPRYKIIEKRQSVAFWCNPISGHATLYWYQQILGQGPKLLIQFQNNGVVDDSQLPKDRFSAERLKGVDSTLKIQPAKLEDSAVYLCASSLGGGRAADTQYFGPGTRLTVL.

The rearrangement joins TRBV20-1 to TRBJ1-1, with D hard to call. Germline V gives CDR1 DFQATT, CDR2 SNEGSKA (reference sequence). V was shortened by 0 bases and J by 1 base, with 9 bases between the two germline ends. The CDR3 loop spans 14 amino acids. CDR3 protein: CSARDRIRNTEAFF. The CDR3 bases are TGCAGTGCTAGAGATCGGATACGGAACACTGAAGCTTTCTTT.

V is TRBV7-7 and J is TRBJ2-1; the match to TRBD1 covers 7 bases. The germline V gene encodes CDR1 SSHAT and CDR2 FNYEAQ (reference sequence). The V and J ends lost 6 bases and 11 bases, in that order; junction bases with no gene match: 10. The CDR3 covers 13 residues. This chain's CDR3 is CASSLTGQVQQFF. The CDR3 bases are TGTGCCAGCAGTCTCACCGGACAGGTCCAGCAGTTCTTC.

This clonotype was counted between two and nine times. This chain uses TRBV20-1 with TRBJ2-5, with TRBD2 identical over 9 bases. This CDR3 has 14 residues. The V gene's germline CDR1 is DFQATT and CDR2 SNEGSKA (reference sequence). After removal of 3 bases from V and 5 bases from J, the junction contained 7 bases not matched to a gene. The CDR3: CSARTSGKQETQYF. The CDR3 nucleotides are TGCAGTGCTAGGACTAGCGGCAAGCAGGAGACCCAGTACTTC.

The genes are TRBV12-3 or TRBV12-4 and TRBJ2-1; 11 bases agree with TRBD2. This CDR3 is 18 amino acids long. V gave up 3 bases and J gave up 8 bases; unmatched junction bases: 15. The CDR3 DNA follows: TGTGCCAGCAGTTTCCCCGGAGGGCCTATAGCGGGAGGGGATGAGCAGTTCTTC. Its protein product is CASSFPGGPIAGGDEQFF.

The chain has TRBV5-1 and TRBJ2-3; D is perhaps TRBD2 (6 bases). The V end was cut by 4 bases, the J end by 2 bases, with 17 bases between. This CDR3 spans 16 amino acids. CDR1 and CDR2 (germline): SGHRS, YFSETQ. The CDR3, as DNA: TGCGCCAGCAGCGCCATAGCGGCAGACTCCACAGATACGCAGTATTTT. As protein: CASSAIAADSTDTQYF.

A word on this clonotype: The junction does not match germline at one end; this may be a read error. The rearrangement uses TRBV7-9 and TRBJ2-7; TRBD2 matches 8 bases. This CDR3 has 16 amino acids. Germline CDR1 SEHNR, CDR2 FQNEAQ (reference sequence). Written as DNA, the CDR3 is TGTGCCACCAGCTTTATGGTAGCGGGACTTGAATACGAGCAGTACTTC. Encoded protein: CATSFMVAGLEYEQYF.

The rearrangement links TRBV30 to TRBJ2-7; D is uncertain. The CDR3 contains 13 residues. Germline V gene lookup returns CDR1 GTSNPN and CDR2 SVGIG (reference sequence). Trimming left V 4 bases short and J 2 bases short, with 12 bases between. CDR3: CAWNTASPYEQYF. CDR3 nucleotide sequence: TGTGCCTGGAACACAGCATCTCCCTACGAGCAGTACTTC. Drawing the rest from reference TRBV30 and TRBJ2-7, the complete variable domain is SQTIHQWPATLVQPVGSPLSLECTVEGTSNPNLYWYRQAAGRGLQLLFYSVGIGQISSEVPQNLSASRPQDRQFILSSKKLLLSDSGFYLCAWNTASPYEQYFGPGTRLTVT.

This clonotype was observed at least ten times. The V gene is TRBV27, the J gene TRBJ2-7; 8 nucleotides line up with TRBD1. The trim removed 5 bases at V and 5 bases at J, leaving 11 bases unmatched. The CDR3 is 15 amino acids. Germline CDR1 reads MNHEY; CDR2 reads SMNVEV (reference sequence). Here the CDR3 DNA reads TGTGCCAGCAGTGCAGGGGGCGTAGGTGGCGACGAGCAGTACTTC. Amino acids: CASSAGGVGGDEQYF.

This clonotype was counted at least ten times. The gene calls are TRBV20-1 and TRBJ2-2; D tentatively reads TRBD1 or TRBD2 (5 bases each). The V and J ends lost 6 bases and 2 bases respectively, with 13 bases between them. Germline CDR1 and CDR2: DFQATT and SNEGSKA (reference sequence). This CDR3 is 14 amino acids long. CDR3 protein: CSATGTANTGELFF. The CDR3 DNA is TGCAGTGCAACCGGGACGGCAAACACCGGGGAGCTGTTTTTT.

Many counts were recorded for this clonotype. The chain joins TRBV4-1 to TRBJ1-5; D is unclear. The CDR3 spans 13 residues. V gave up 4 bases and J gave up 3 bases, with 7 bases separating them. In germline, CDR1 is MGHRA, CDR2 YSYEKL. CDR3 residues: CASSPGYNQPQHF. CDR3 nucleotides: TGCGCCAGCAGCCCTGGGTACAATCAGCCCCAGCATTTT.

In its sample, this clonotype was seen many times. This sequence joins TRBV12-3 or TRBV12-4 and TRBJ2-2, with a tentative D call TRBD1 (6 bases). The CDR3 runs 15 residues. V dropped 3 bases and J dropped 4 bases, with 12 bases sitting between them. The CDR3 protein is CASSFSGAPTGELFF. The CDR3, as DNA: TGTGCCAGCAGTTTTTCAGGGGCGCCCACCGGGGAGCTGTTTTTT.

This clonotype was seen only a few times. The chain joins TRBV4-1 to TRBJ2-5; D might be TRBD1 or TRBD2, each matching 5 bases. CDR1 and CDR2 (germline): MGHRA, YSYEKL. This CDR3 is built from 16 residues. Trimming took 1 base from V and 0 from J, leaving 12 bases between them. The CDR3 is CASSQGVRGNQETQYF. CDR3 in DNA: TGCGCCAGCAGCCAAGGAGTGAGGGGAAACCAAGAGACCCAGTACTTC.

This chain joins TRBV5-5 and TRBJ2-1; unclear D gene. CDR3 length equals 14 residues. Trimming left V 0 bases short and J 3 bases short, with 7 bases between. Germline V gene lookup returns CDR1 SGHKS and CDR2 YYEKEE (reference sequence). CDR3 sequence reads: CASSLGTLYNEQFF. DNA for the CDR3: TGTGCCAGCAGCTTGGGAACACTCTACAATGAGCAGTTCTTC.

This clonotype was counted ten times or more. This chain connects TRBV27 to TRBJ2-3; 9 bases are shared with TRBD2. In germline, CDR1 is MNHEY, CDR2 SMNVEV (reference sequence). The V gene end was trimmed by 4 bases and the J gene end by 1 base; junction bases not matched to a gene: 6. The CDR3 is made up of 16 amino acids. The CDR3 DNA sequence: TGTGCCAGCAGTTCCGGGACTAGCCACCGCACAGATACGCAGTATTTT. Encoded protein: CASSSGTSHRTDTQYF.

This clonotype was counted between two and nine times. This chain links TRBV29-1 with TRBJ2-1; no clear D gene. The CDR3 is 15 amino acids. V was pared by 4 bases and J by 6 bases, with 19 bases between. The germline V gene encodes CDR1 SQVTM and CDR2 ANQGSEA. In nucleotides, the CDR3 is TGCAGCGTTGGGTTCCAAATAGATATTTTCAATGAGCAGTTCTTC. The encoded protein is CSVGFQIDIFNEQFF.

The chain couples TRBV15 to TRBJ1-3, with no clear D. Trimming stripped 0 bases from V and 7 bases from J, with 4 bases between. Germline-derived CDR1 and CDR2 are LNHNV and YYDKDF (reference sequence). The CDR3 consists of 12 residues. The CDR3 reads CATSRDFNTIYF. The CDR3 nucleotides are TGTGCCACCAGCAGAGATTTTAACACCATATATTTT.

This chain uses TRBV12-3 or TRBV12-4 with TRBJ1-1; D is unresolved. The CDR3 loop spans 15 amino acids. With 1 base removed from V and 0 bases from J, the gap between germline ends came to 9 bases. The CDR3 nucleotides read TGTGCCAGCAGTTTAGTACGCAGGTTGAACACTGAAGCTTTCTTT. Its translation: CASSLVRRLNTEAFF.

This clonotype was recorded a few times. The chain joins TRBV18 to TRBJ2-7; D is unresolved. Germline V CDR1 and CDR2: KGHSH, LQKENI. V was clipped by 3 bases and J by 7 bases, with 10 bases between them. The CDR3 is 12 residues long. CDR3 nucleotide sequence: TGTGCCAGCTCACCCGAGGTAGGGGAGCAGTACTTC. Translating it yields CASSPEVGEQYF.

This clonotype was recorded a few times. The V gene is TRBV5-1, the J gene TRBJ1-6; TRBD1 might be the D (5 bases). Germline CDR1 and CDR2: SGHRS and YFSETQ. Trimming removed 0 bases at V and 10 bases at J, with 14 bases between. The CDR3 totals 15 residues. As DNA, the CDR3 is TGCGCCAGCAGCTTGGCCTGGGGGGAAAGATCACCCCTCCACTTT. This sequence encodes CASSLAWGERSPLHF.

This clonotype turned up a few times. This chain joins TRBV28 and TRBJ1-4, with no clear D. Germline V gene sequence: CDR1 MDHEN, CDR2 SYDVKM. With 6 bases removed from V and 0 bases from J, the gap between germline ends came to 8 bases. CDR3 length: 14 amino acids. CDR3 nucleotide sequence: TGTGCCAGCAGCTCCCCTTCAACTAATGAAAAACTGTTTTTT. Protein sequence: CASSSPSTNEKLFF.

CDR3 in amino acids: CASSYSRLDTQYF. The CDR3 DNA reads TGTGCCAGCAGTTACTCCCGTCTGGATACGCAGTATTTT. V gene TRBV6-5 combines with J gene TRBJ2-3, with D unresolved. V lost 0 bases to trimming and J lost 6 bases, with 7 bases between them. Germline V gives CDR1 MNHEY, CDR2 SVGAGI. The CDR3 runs to 13 residues.

This clonotype was seen many times. The chain carries TRBV5-1 and TRBJ1-1; perhaps TRBD1 as D (6 bases). Looked up from germline, CDR1 is SGHRS and CDR2 is YFSETQ. Trimming took 5 bases from V and 0 from J, leaving 11 bases between them. CDR3 length equals 14 residues. The CDR3 DNA follows: TGCGCCAGCAGTCGTCGGACAGTGAACACTGAAGCTTTCTTT. Translation gives CASSRRTVNTEAFF.

This clonotype was detected only a few times. The chain carries TRBV29-1 and TRBJ2-1, with 7 bases matching TRBD1. In germline, CDR1 is SQVTM, CDR2 ANQGSEA. J was trimmed by 1 base and V by 3 bases; bases with no gene match: 6. The CDR3 sequence is 15 residues long. In nucleotides, the CDR3 is TGCAGCGTTGAGAAGGGGGCCGTGTCCTACAATGAGCAGTTCTTC. Translation gives CSVEKGAVSYNEQFF.

Points on this clonotype: A single base separates this from a much larger clone, so it may be a read error. The chain recombines TRBV6-1 with TRBJ2-7; TRBD1 might be the D (6 bases). The V gene lost 6 bases and the J gene lost 8 bases, with 23 bases spanning the gap. Germline-derived CDR1 and CDR2 are MNHNS and SASEGT. This CDR3 contains 15 residues. This chain's CDR3 is CASRGGTTRTYKQYF. CDR3 DNA sequence: TGTGCCAGCAGAGGGGGAACAACGCGAACGTACAAGCAGTACTTC.